This TCR beta chain appears in the sequencing data of a study of T cells after yellow fever vaccination (dated by TCRdb to the late 2010s). For the study in its entirety: The SMART-Seq v4 Ultra Low Input RNA kit was used to prepare libraries from fractions with low cell numbers. To track T-cell clones before and after primary and booster YFV17D yellow fever vaccination, bulk TCR alpha and beta repertoires were sequenced longitudinally. Two healthy male donors, one aged 18 to 29 and one aged 30 to 39 years, were included in the cohort. Blood samples were taken at several timepoints before and after primary and secondary immunization, and bulk PBMC replicates and cell subsets were isolated. The investigation overall reported the following: Because abundant contaminating clonotypes from the bulk population could be contained in FACS-sorted repertoires, computational filtering was required. After the booster, most clones that had expanded after primary vaccination were detected again (approximately 95% of CD4 and more than 85% of CD8), suggesting broad maintenance of memory. The study included only two donors, which limits how far the findings can be generalized. A small fraction of clonotypes showed up in both the CD4 and CD8 compartments, probably as a result of convergent recombination. Compared with the primary T-cell response, the secondary T-cell response was weaker but faster, peaking on day 5 rather than day 15.

TCR cDNA was synthesized by 5'RACE template switching, through which a universal primer site and unique molecular identifiers were introduced. Priming of cDNA synthesis was performed from both the TCR alpha and TCR beta constant segments. Library amplification used two PCR steps, and the second PCR step added sample barcodes and sequencing adapters. Sequencing of libraries was done on Illumina HiSeq 2500 (2x100 bp) or NovaSeq (2x150 bp). Turning to the authors' computational methods: MIGEC was used to demultiplex reads and collapse the reads into UMI consensus sequences, and MiXCR was used for V(D)J alignment. Clonotypes responding to the vaccine were identified with edgeR on replicate PBMC samples, with the criteria of FDR below 0.01 and a log2 fold change above 5 up to day 15. Each bulk clonotype received a CD4 or CD8 identity based on whether the sequenced CD4 or CD8 repertoire contained that clonotype at higher abundance. In TCRdb, the public reads were trimmed at Q25 with fastp and aligned with MiXCR, with productive beta chains retained. Entries that share a CDR3 protein sequence are merged under the most common genes and DNA. It is TCRdb's table, rather than the study itself, that gives the V and J calls and clone size. Within this sample are 250,000 to 300,000 distinct CDR3 sequences, with 13% of them counted one time only. Less than 0.55% of the sample rests with the top ten.

V loses 6 bases, J loses 2 bases, and the germline ends lie 16 bases apart. From a lookup of the germline V gene, CDR1 and CDR2 are MNHNS and SASEGT. The CDR3 has 16 amino acids, counting the end cysteine and phenylalanine. Only CDR3 DNA is held: 48 bases, read in frame from base 1. As regards this clonotype: Its binding antigen is unknown. No qualities accompany the bases; no much larger clone lies one base away.

The intended sense of this specimen's treatment or condition label: live attenuated yellow fever vaccine strain. PBMCs were isolated from peripheral blood using a standard Ficoll-Paque protocol. CD4 and CD8 T-cell fractions were isolated with Dynabeads CD4 and CD8 positive selection kits. TriZol was used to extract RNA from bulk PBMCs, CD4 and CD8 fractions, and dextramer-positive and dextramer-negative fractions. This sequence was found in a man younger than 45 who received the YFV17D yellow fever vaccine. Sequencing was performed on CD4+ T cells sorted from PBMCs, taken 45 days after the yellow fever booster vaccination. The chain was built from TRBV6-1 and TRBJ2-2, with a weak D call of TRBD1 (5 bases match). This receptor carries the CDR3 CASSPPRRTNTGELFF. The base sequence is TGTGCCAGCAGCCCCCCCCGCAGGACAAACACCGGGGAGCTGTTTTTT.